Listed here are 22 T cell receptor beta chains from one sample, sequenced in a study of blood T cell repertoires in COVID-19. The protocol was immunoSEQ multiplex PCR, while the TCRdb copy is restricted to in-frame clones and leaves out a portion. The table lists about 210,000 clones, about 82% of them singletons. Sequencing was performed on PBMCs or T cells enriched from blood (not recorded which). These receptors were taken from a man in his forties with acute COVID-19.

This clone was seen ten or more times. The chain couples TRBV18 to TRBJ2-7; 7 bases are a match to TRBD2. The germline CDR1 and CDR2 sequences are KGHSH and LQKENI. This CDR3 is built from 15 residues. Trimming at V came to 3 bases and at J to 4 bases, leaving 9 bases not matched to a gene. CDR3 protein: CASSPSGGSGYEQYF. CDR3 nucleotide sequence: TGTGCCAGCTCACCCTCCGGTGGTAGCGGGTACGAGCAGTACTTC. Based on the CDR3 plus reference TRBV18 and TRBJ2-7, the full variable domain is NAGVMQNPRHLVRRRGQEARLRCSPMKGHSHVYWYRQLPEEGLKFMVYLQKENIIDESGMPKERFSAEFPKEGPSILRIQQVVRGDSAAYFCASSPSGGSGYEQYFGPGTRLTVT.

The chain carries TRBV2 and TRBJ2-1; TRBD2 matches 16 bases. The V gene's germline CDR1 is SNHLY and CDR2 FYNNEI. CDR3 size: 14 residues. J gave up 15 bases and V 5 bases, and 7 bases lay outside the gene matches. CDR3 sequence: CASSTGTSGRALFF. The CDR3 DNA reads as TGTGCCAGCAGTACAGGGACTAGCGGGAGGGCCTTGTTCTTC.

The chain recombines TRBV30 with TRBJ2-5; 10 positions match TRBD2. J was trimmed by 4 bases and V by 1 base; bases with no gene match: 6. There are 15 residues in the CDR3. CDR1 is GTSNPN, CDR2 SVGIG, per germline (reference sequence). CDR3 region: CAWSDGTSEGETQYF. The CDR3 bases are TGTGCCTGGAGTGACGGGACTAGCGAAGGAGAGACCCAGTACTTC.

This clone was seen only once. The chain uses TRBV12-3 or TRBV12-4 and TRBJ2-3, with D unclear. V was pared by 6 bases and J by 8 bases, with 6 bases between. The CDR3 has 10 amino acids. CDR3 sequence: CASSSVTQYF. For the CDR3, the DNA is TGTGCCAGCAGCTCGGTTACGCAGTATTTT.

The V call is TRBV7-9, the J call TRBJ1-1; the D is unclear. There are 14 residues in the CDR3. V was cut by 3 bases and J by 2 bases, with 10 bases left in between. Germline V gene sequence: CDR1 SEHNR, CDR2 FQNEAQ (reference sequence). The CDR3 coding sequence is TGTGCCAGCAGCTTCCGCGAGGGAAACACTGAAGCTTTCTTT. Translating it yields CASSFREGNTEAFF.

This chain joins TRBV7-9 and TRBJ2-7; 12 nucleotides match TRBD2. V shed 5 bases, J shed 3 bases, and the junction held 8 bases outside the gene matches. The CDR3 totals 16 residues. The germline V gene encodes CDR1 SEHNR and CDR2 FQNEAQ (reference sequence). CDR3 region: CASSQLAGGLHYEQYF. The CDR3 DNA reads as TGTGCCAGCAGCCAACTAGCGGGAGGACTCCACTACGAGCAGTACTTC.

This chain links TRBV29-1 with TRBJ2-5; 8 bases fit TRBD2. Germline V gene lookup returns CDR1 SQVTM and CDR2 ANQGSEA. The length of the CDR3 is 15 residues. With 0 bases clipped from V and 5 bases from J, the junction kept 8 bases outside the gene matches. Here the CDR3 reads CSVEDTGRARETQYF. The CDR3 DNA sequence: TGCAGCGTTGAAGATACCGGGAGGGCACGGGAGACCCAGTACTTC.

CDR3 sequence (DNA): TGTGCCAGCAGCCCTTTGACGGGAGGAATTCCCGGGGAGCTGTTTTTT. It yields the protein CASSPLTGGIPGELFF. This chain links TRBV3-1 (or the pseudogene TRBV3-2) with TRBJ2-2; 7 positions match TRBD2. The germline gives CDR1 LGHDT, CDR2 YNNKEL (reference sequence). This CDR3 has 16 residues. V trimming: 4 bases; J trimming: 6 bases; junction bases outside the gene matches: 11.

This clone was seen many times. The genes are TRBV19 and TRBJ1-2; 9 bases map to TRBD1. The trim removed 5 bases at V and 9 bases at J, leaving 4 bases unmatched. The CDR3 is 12 residues long. CDR1 and CDR2 from the germline V gene are LNHDA and SQIVND (reference sequence). This chain's CDR3 is CASSWDRASYTF. The DNA of the CDR3 is TGTGCCAGTAGTTGGGACAGGGCGAGCTACACCTTC.

V and J are TRBV5-4 and TRBJ2-3; D is undetermined. V lost 4 bases and J 2 bases, leaving 2 bases between the germline ends. The CDR3 has 11 residues. From germline, CDR1 is SGHNT and CDR2 YYREEE (reference sequence). In DNA, the CDR3 is TGTGCCAGCAGCCTCACAGATACGCAGTATTTT. Its protein is CASSLTDTQYF.

J is TRBJ2-7 and V is TRBV30, with 7 bases that match TRBD2. Trimming at V came to 3 bases and at J to 4 bases, leaving 12 bases not matched to a gene. The length of the CDR3 is 15 residues. The V gene's germline CDR1 is GTSNPN and CDR2 SVGIG (reference sequence). The CDR3 loop is CAWRTVGAGIYEQYF. The CDR3 DNA sequence: TGTGCCTGGAGGACCGTAGGAGCGGGGATTTACGAGCAGTACTTC.

V and J are TRBV24-1 and TRBJ2-3; the D is unclear. There are 12 residues in the CDR3. In germline, CDR1 is KGHDR, CDR2 SFDVKD. Between the trimmed V and J ends, which lost 5 bases and 5 bases, there was a span of 7 bases. The CDR3 is CATSGSQDTQYF. CDR3 coding DNA: TGTGCCACCAGTGGGAGTCAAGATACGCAGTATTTT.

This chain connects TRBV7-6 to TRBJ2-1, with no clear D. The germline V gene has CDR1 SGHVS and CDR2 FNYEAQ. The CDR3 contains 13 residues. The V and J ends lost 1 base and 4 bases respectively, with 5 bases between them. In DNA form, the CDR3 reads TGTGCCAGCAGCTTAGACTATTACAATGAGCAGTTCTTC. Translating gives CASSLDYYNEQFF.

This rearrangement joins TRBV4-3 to TRBJ1-1; D is unresolved. With 3 bases removed from V and 4 bases from J, the gap between germline ends came to 6 bases. The CDR3 loop spans 12 amino acids. CDR1 LGHNA and CDR2 YSLEER come from the germline V gene. The chain's CDR3 is CASSQTPTEAFF. The CDR3 DNA reads as TGCGCCAGCAGCCAGACTCCCACTGAAGCTTTCTTT.

This chain joins TRBV7-9 and TRBJ1-2; 9 bases line up with TRBD1. Germline CDR1 SEHNR, CDR2 FQNEAQ (reference sequence). The junction had 10 bases not matched to a gene; V was cut back by 5 bases and J by 6 bases. There are 15 residues in the CDR3. The DNA of the CDR3 is TGTGCCAGCAGCCTGGGGACAGGGTTGAAGGATGGCTACACCTTC. Its translation is CASSLGTGLKDGYTF.

This rearrangement joins TRBV30 to TRBJ1-4; 7 bases match TRBD1. The CDR3 has 16 amino acids. V lost 0 bases to trimming and J lost 4 bases; unmatched junction nucleotides: 8. Germline V gene sequence: CDR1 GTSNPN, CDR2 SVGIG (reference sequence). The CDR3 here is CAWSVSRTGINEKLFF. The CDR3 nucleotides read TGTGCCTGGAGTGTTAGCCGGACAGGAATTAATGAAAAACTGTTTTTT.

The chain is built from TRBV7-9 and TRBJ2-7; 12 positions match TRBD2. The CDR3 spans 15 residues. The germline V gene encodes CDR1 SEHNR and CDR2 FQNEAQ (reference sequence). J was trimmed by 3 bases and V by 5 bases; bases with no gene match: 5. CDR3 sequence reads: CASSPTSGRGYEQYF. CDR3 nucleotides: TGTGCCAGCAGCCCGACTAGCGGGAGAGGCTACGAGCAGTACTTC.

The genes are TRBV2 and TRBJ1-1; the match to TRBD1 covers 7 bases. Germline V gene data show CDR1 as SNHLY and CDR2 as FYNNEI. V lost 4 bases and J lost 3; bases outside the gene matches: 2. The CDR3 covers 13 residues. CDR3 sequence (DNA): TGTGCCAGCAGTGGAACAGGGGACACTGAAGCTTTCTTT. Translating it yields CASSGTGDTEAFF.

The CDR3 is CASSQDFPGWTVSSPLHF. In nucleotides, the CDR3 is TGTGCCAGCAGCCAAGACTTCCCCGGTTGGACAGTAAGTTCGCCCCTCCACTTT. The V call is TRBV3-1 (or the pseudogene TRBV3-2), the J call TRBJ1-6, with a possible D match to TRBD1 (6 bases). The CDR3 is 18 amino acids. The V gene lost 0 bases and the J gene lost 13 bases, with 25 bases spanning the gap. CDR1 LGHDT and CDR2 YNNKEL come from the germline V gene (reference sequence).

A remark on this clone: Other nucleotide sequences from this sample produce the same CDR3. The chain links TRBV7-2 to TRBJ2-1, with 11 bases that match TRBD2. The CDR3 runs to 16 residues. V was clipped by 0 bases and J by 8 bases; unmatched bases: 6. The germline CDR1 and CDR2 sequences are SGHTA and FQGNSA. CDR3 in DNA: TGTGCCAGCAGCTTAGCTAGCGGGAGGGCCGTAGATGAGCAGTTCTTC. Its protein is CASSLASGRAVDEQFF.

A word on this clone: One end of the junction does not line up with germline, which may come from a read error. This rearrangement joins TRBV7-2 to TRBJ2-3; possible D gene TRBD1, 9 bases. In germline, CDR1 is SGHTA, CDR2 FQGNSA. The length of the CDR3 is 13 residues. CDR3 region: CASNREGTGWAHF. In DNA form, the CDR3 reads TGTGCCAGCAACCGGGAGGGGACAGGGTGGGCTCATTTT.

V and J are TRBV7-2 and TRBJ1-2; D ambiguous. CDR1 SGHTA and CDR2 FQGNSA come from the germline V gene. Between the trimmed V and J ends, which lost 5 bases and 12 bases, there was a span of 13 bases. CDR3 length: 11 amino acids. DNA for the CDR3: TGTGCCAGCAGCCGAGGGTGGGAAAACACCTTC. Protein: CASSRGWENTF.